Shown below are 29 T cell receptor beta chains from a single sample sequenced in a study of shared clonotypes between healthy human individuals. The data were produced by immunoSEQ multiplex PCR, yet TCRdb's version contains in-frame clones alone and is incomplete. The sample has fewer than 650,000 clones, roughly four fifths seen once. Sequenced input: PBMCs. The receptors originated from a woman between 35 and 50 years old in good health. Some clones in this sample may be carry-over from other donors' samples.

This chain joins TRBV5-5 and TRBJ1-1; possibly TRBD1 for D (6 bases). Germline assignment: CDR1 SGHKS and CDR2 YYEKEE (reference sequence). The CDR3 sequence is 16 residues long. V lost 4 bases to trimming and J lost 1 base, with 17 bases between them. This chain's CDR3 is CASSLGAGTGNTEAFF. Here the CDR3 DNA reads TGTGCCAGCAGCCTGGGGGCAGGGACCGGGAACACTGAAGCTTTCTTT.

The J gene is TRBJ2-6, the V gene TRBV19; TRBD1 matches at 7 bases. The CDR3 runs 15 residues. V was pared by 7 bases and J by 2 bases, with 5 bases of the junction left unmatched. The germline CDR1 and CDR2 sequences are LNHDA and SQIVND (reference sequence). CDR3 coding DNA: TGTGCCAGTATAGGGACAGAGACTGGGGCCAACGTCCTGACTTTC. It encodes CASIGTETGANVLTF.

This rearrangement joins TRBV7-2 to TRBJ1-1, with 8 nucleotides matching TRBD1. Germline V gene lookup returns CDR1 SGHTA and CDR2 FQGNSA. With 4 bases clipped from V and 3 bases from J, the junction kept 4 bases outside the gene matches. CDR3 length equals 14 residues. CDR3 sequence: CASSSDREDTEAFF. In nucleotides, the CDR3 is TGTGCCAGCAGCTCGGACAGGGAGGACACTGAAGCTTTCTTT.

The V call is TRBV27, the J call TRBJ2-7; TRBD2 might be the D (5 bases). The ends were cut back, 5 bases at V and 4 bases at J, with 12 bases in the middle. CDR3 length equals 13 residues. The germline CDR1 and CDR2 sequences are MNHEY and SMNVEV (reference sequence). The CDR3 here is CASSKIRDYEQYF. The CDR3 bases are TGTGCCAGCAGTAAAATCCGGGATTACGAGCAGTACTTC.

The chain employs TRBV7-9 and TRBJ2-5; no reliable D call. The CDR3 extends over 18 amino acids. The V end was cut by 0 bases, the J end by 4 bases, with 21 bases between. The germline V gene has CDR1 SEHNR and CDR2 FQNEAQ (reference sequence). CDR3 nucleotide sequence: TGTGCCAGCAGCTTAGCGGGAAACACGGCTAAGAGGCGAGAGACCCAGTACTTC. Protein sequence: CASSLAGNTAKRRETQYF. The variable domain in full, with the rest retrieved from reference TRBV7-9 and TRBJ2-5, is DTGVSQNPRHKITKRGQNVTFRCDPISEHNRLYWYRQTLGQGPEFLTYFQNEAQLEKSRLLSDRFSAERPKGSFSTLEIQRTEQGDSAMYLCASSLAGNTAKRRETQYFGPGTRLLVL.

This clone was found a few times. The V gene is TRBV7-2, the J gene TRBJ2-5, with TRBD1 matching 8 bases. Trimming took 0 bases from V and 5 from J; bases not matched to a gene: 5. The CDR3 is 15 residues long. CDR1 SGHTA and CDR2 FQGNSA come from the germline V gene. The CDR3 reads CASSLASRGRETQYF. In DNA, the CDR3 is TGTGCCAGCAGCTTAGCCAGCAGGGGGCGCGAGACCCAGTACTTC.

The chain uses TRBV7-9 and TRBJ2-2; D is unresolved. Germline CDR1 and CDR2: SEHNR and FQNEAQ (reference sequence). This CDR3 comprises 15 residues. With 3 bases removed from V and 0 bases from J, the gap between germline ends came to 8 bases. This CDR3 reads CASSFLQANTGELFF. Written as DNA, the CDR3 is TGTGCCAGCAGCTTTTTACAAGCGAACACCGGGGAGCTGTTTTTT.

The V and J genes are TRBV7-9 and TRBJ2-2, with TRBD2 as a possible D gene (5 bases). This CDR3 contains 14 residues. The V end was cut by 6 bases, the J end by 0 bases, with 8 bases between. Germline assignment: CDR1 SEHNR and CDR2 FQNEAQ (reference sequence). The CDR3 sequence: CASRTGTNTGELFF. The CDR3 bases are TGTGCCAGCAGAACCGGGACGAACACCGGGGAGCTGTTTTTT.

This clone was found a few times. The V call is TRBV5-5, the J call TRBJ2-3; D remains ambiguous. This CDR3 spans 13 amino acids. V was cut by 6 bases and J by 2 bases, with 10 bases left in between. CDR1 and CDR2 from the germline V gene are SGHKS and YYEKEE (reference sequence). The CDR3 here is CASMVGLTDTQYF. CDR3 sequence (DNA): TGTGCCAGCATGGTGGGCCTCACAGATACGCAGTATTTT.

CDR3 DNA sequence: TGTGCCAGCAGTTTGCAGGGTTCCGGTTTCCACGAGCAGTACTTC. Amino acid sequence: CASSLQGSGFHEQYF. V and J are TRBV27 and TRBJ2-7, with a tentative D call TRBD1 (5 bases). The CDR3 loop spans 15 amino acids. Trimming pared 3 bases from V and 5 bases from J, leaving 17 bases between. Germline V gene sequence: CDR1 MNHEY, CDR2 SMNVEV (reference sequence).

This clone appeared a few times. V is TRBV6-5 and J is TRBJ2-2; D might be TRBD1 (5 bases). The CDR3 totals 14 residues. V was shortened by 6 bases and J by 1 base, with 9 bases between the two germline ends. CDR1 and CDR2 (germline): MNHEY, SVGAGI. The CDR3 region has the DNA TGTGCCAGCAGGCCCACAGGGAACACCGGGGAGCTGTTTTTT. Its translation is CASRPTGNTGELFF.

V and J are TRBV6-1 and TRBJ2-7; no definite D call. The germline gives CDR1 MNHNS, CDR2 SASEGT. This CDR3 has 13 residues. V was cut by 6 bases and J by 4 bases, with 13 bases left in between. In nucleotides, the CDR3 is TGTGCCAGCAGCGCGAGACTGGTATACGAGCAGTACTTC. Translating it yields CASSARLVYEQYF.

This clone was detected ten times or more. J is TRBJ2-7 and V is TRBV28; tentatively, D is TRBD1 (6 bases). The V gene's germline CDR1 is MDHEN and CDR2 SYDVKM. The CDR3 extends over 15 amino acids. Trimming removed 5 bases at V and 3 bases at J, with 17 bases between. CDR3 DNA sequence: TGTGCCAGCAGTCCCGCCGACAGGTCGGGCTACGAGCAGTACTTC. Residues: CASSPADRSGYEQYF.

The rearrangement joins TRBV18 to TRBJ2-6; unclear D gene. V lost 6 bases, J lost 2 bases, and 14 bases lay in between. This CDR3 has 16 residues. The V gene's germline CDR1 is KGHSH and CDR2 LQKENI. The CDR3 region is CASSPPMGTGANVLTF. The DNA of the CDR3 is TGTGCCAGCTCGCCCCCGATGGGGACTGGGGCCAACGTCCTGACTTTC.

The chain employs TRBV9 and TRBJ1-1, with 7 bases lining up with TRBD1. The germline V gene has CDR1 SGDLS and CDR2 YYNGEE. The CDR3 length is 14 residues. Trimming took 3 bases from V and 3 from J; bases not matched to a gene: 5. CDR3 protein: CASSALTGYTEAFF. The CDR3 nucleotides read TGTGCCAGCAGCGCCTTGACAGGGTACACTGAAGCTTTCTTT.

For this clone: A much larger clone differs from this one at a single base, so this may be a read error. This sample includes further DNA sequences coding for the same CDR3. This rearrangement joins TRBV30 to TRBJ1-4; 7 bases are shared with TRBD1. The CDR3 totals 13 residues. The germline V gene encodes CDR1 GTSNPN and CDR2 SVGIG (reference sequence). Losses at the gene ends were 5 bases for V and 8 bases for J; bases not matched to a gene: 8. CDR3 residues: CAWRQGVREKLFF. Here the CDR3 DNA reads TGTGCCTGGCGACAGGGAGTTAGAGAAAAACTGTTTTTT.

The chain is built from TRBV6-4 and TRBJ2-1; no reliable D call. Per the germline V gene, CDR1 is MRHNA and CDR2 is SNTAGT. Trimming left V 3 bases short and J 8 bases short, with 17 bases between. The CDR3 covers 15 residues. The CDR3 nucleotides are TGTGCCAGCAGTGAAGTAGGGTCGGGTTTCTATGAGCAGTTCTTC. It specifies CASSEVGSGFYEQFF.

This chain joins TRBV5-1 and TRBJ2-1; D not certain. The CDR3 spans 13 residues. Germline lookup yields CDR1 SGHRS and CDR2 YFSETQ. V dropped 4 bases and J dropped 3 bases, with 8 bases sitting between them. The CDR3 nucleotides read TGCGCCAGCAGCCAGGACCGCTACAATGAGCAGTTCTTC. Translating gives CASSQDRYNEQFF.

The chain has TRBV19 and TRBJ2-7, with D possibly being TRBD2 (6 bases). Germline CDR1 and CDR2: LNHDA and SQIVND (reference sequence). The CDR3 loop spans 15 amino acids. V was pared by 0 bases and J by 2 bases, with 11 bases between. The CDR3 DNA sequence: TGTGCCAGTAGTATAGACAGGACTACCACCTACGAGCAGTACTTC. The encoded protein is CASSIDRTTTYEQYF.

This clone occurred a few times. The chain is built from TRBV7-8 and TRBJ2-2, with D uncertain. Trimming took 5 bases from V and 8 from J, leaving 12 bases between them. This CDR3 has 13 amino acids. Looked up from germline, CDR1 is SGHVS and CDR2 is FQNEAQ. The CDR3, as DNA: TGTGCCAGCAGCGTGGGGTTGACAGGGGAGCTGTTTTTT. It codes for CASSVGLTGELFF.

CDR3 loop: CASSPPDRGYGYTF. CDR3 nucleotide sequence: TGTGCCAGCTCACCACCCGACAGGGGATATGGCTACACCTTC. The chain couples TRBV18 to TRBJ1-2, with 8 bases matching TRBD1. This CDR3 region has 14 residues. With V trimmed by 0 bases and J by 5 bases, 2 bases remained unmatched. Germline V lookup: CDR1 KGHSH, CDR2 LQKENI.

The V gene is TRBV6-1, the J gene TRBJ1-5, with D possibly being TRBD1 (5 bases). There are 13 residues in the CDR3. V was clipped by 2 bases and J by 6 bases, with 8 bases between them. Germline V gene sequence: CDR1 MNHNS, CDR2 SASEGT. CDR3 DNA sequence: TGTGCCAGCAGTGAACAGGGCGGTCAGCCCCAGCATTTT. Translation: CASSEQGGQPQHF.

This chain connects TRBV2 to TRBJ2-7; tentative D call: TRBD2 (5 bases). Germline values: CDR1 SNHLY, CDR2 FYNNEI. V was clipped by 0 bases and J by 6 bases, with 15 bases between them. The CDR3 runs to 15 residues. CDR3 nucleotide sequence: TGTGCCAGCAGTGAAGCAGAGCCCGCTGAGGGCGAGCAGTACTTC. This encodes CASSEAEPAEGEQYF.

This chain joins TRBV9 and TRBJ1-2; maybe TRBD1 (5 bases). Germline lookup yields CDR1 SGDLS and CDR2 YYNGEE. The CDR3 has 13 amino acids. V was trimmed by 4 bases and J by 3 bases, leaving 10 bases between them. The DNA for the CDR3 is TGTGCCAGCAGCTCCCAGGGAGACTATGGCTACACCTTC. Amino acids: CASSSQGDYGYTF.

In its sample, this clone was seen once. The gene calls are TRBV11-2 and TRBJ1-1, with 8 positions matching TRBD1. Germline V gives CDR1 SGHAT, CDR2 FQNNGV. CDR3 size: 12 residues. V lost 5 bases, J lost 8 bases, and 4 bases stayed unmatched. CDR3 loop: CASSTRTGEAFF. The CDR3 coding sequence is TGTGCCAGCAGCACTCGGACAGGGGAAGCTTTCTTT.

The chain carries TRBV27 and TRBJ2-3; 7 bases are a match to TRBD2. Losses at the gene ends were 10 bases for V and 2 bases for J; bases not matched to a gene: 12. The germline V gene encodes CDR1 MNHEY and CDR2 SMNVEV (reference sequence). CDR3 length equals 15 residues. The CDR3 DNA reads as TGTGCCACCAGCCCCGGGGGGTGGGACACAGATACGCAGTATTTT. It yields the protein CATSPGGWDTDTQYF.

In the case of this clone: Given a much more abundant clone one base away, this may be a read error. The chain combines TRBV25-1 with TRBJ2-7; 12 nucleotides line up with TRBD1. Germline V gene data show CDR1 as MGHDK and CDR2 as SYGVNS. The CDR3 contains 16 residues. The CDR3 sequence is CASSGGTGGFSCEQYF. The CDR3 DNA is TGTGCCAGCAGTGGAGGGACAGGGGGCTTCTCCTGCGAGCAGTACTTC.

This chain joins TRBV6-4 and TRBJ1-1, with a weak D call TRBD1 (6 bases). The length of the CDR3 is 11 residues. CDR1 and CDR2 from the germline V gene are MRHNA and SNTAGT. V was cut by 6 bases and J by 6 bases, with 8 bases left in between. CDR3 DNA: TGTGCCAGCAGGGACAGACCTGAAGCTTTCTTT. Translation gives CASRDRPEAFF.

This clone has a handful of counts. The chain joins TRBV7-8 to TRBJ1-1; maybe TRBD1 (5 bases). V gave up 3 bases and J gave up 8 bases, with 16 bases separating them. The length of the CDR3 is 14 residues. From germline, CDR1 is SGHVS and CDR2 FQNEAQ. The CDR3 reads CASSLGGVDGEAFF. The DNA for the CDR3 is TGTGCCAGCAGCTTGGGGGGAGTAGATGGGGAAGCTTTCTTT.